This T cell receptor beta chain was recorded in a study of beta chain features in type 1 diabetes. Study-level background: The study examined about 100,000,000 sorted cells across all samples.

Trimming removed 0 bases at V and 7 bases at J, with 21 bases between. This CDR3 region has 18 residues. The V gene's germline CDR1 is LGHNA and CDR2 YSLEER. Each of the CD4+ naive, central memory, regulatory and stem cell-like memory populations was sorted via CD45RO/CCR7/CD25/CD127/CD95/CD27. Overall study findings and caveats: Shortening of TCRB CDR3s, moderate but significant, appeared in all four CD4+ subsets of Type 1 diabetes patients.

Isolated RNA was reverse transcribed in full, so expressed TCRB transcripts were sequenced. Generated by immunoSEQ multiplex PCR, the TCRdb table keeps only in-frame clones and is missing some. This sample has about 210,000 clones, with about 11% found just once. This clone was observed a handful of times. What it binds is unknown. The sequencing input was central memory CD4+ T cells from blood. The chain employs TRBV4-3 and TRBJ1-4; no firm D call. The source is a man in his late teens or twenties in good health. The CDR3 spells CASSQDQVRGRVGEKLFF. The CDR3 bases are TGCGCCAGCAGCCAAGATCAGGTCAGAGGGAGAGTGGGTGAAAAACTGTTTTTT.